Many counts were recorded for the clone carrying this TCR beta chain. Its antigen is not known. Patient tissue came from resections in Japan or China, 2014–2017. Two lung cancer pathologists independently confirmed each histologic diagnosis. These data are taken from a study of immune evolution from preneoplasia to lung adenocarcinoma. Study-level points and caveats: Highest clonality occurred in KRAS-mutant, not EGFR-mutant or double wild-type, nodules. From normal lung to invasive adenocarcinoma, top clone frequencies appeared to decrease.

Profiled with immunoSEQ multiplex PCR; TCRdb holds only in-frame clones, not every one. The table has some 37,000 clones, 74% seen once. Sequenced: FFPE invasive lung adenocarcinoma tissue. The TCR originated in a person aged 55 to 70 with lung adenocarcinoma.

In nucleotides, the CDR3 is TGTGCCAGCAGTCCCGGGACAGGGCTAACGCAGTATTTT. Translation: CASSPGTGLTQYF. The genes are TRBV27 and TRBJ2-3, with TRBD1 matching 9 bases. The V gene end was trimmed by 5 bases and the J gene end by 9 bases; junction bases not matched to a gene: 6. Germline V CDR1 and CDR2: MNHEY, SMNVEV (reference sequence). The CDR3 totals 13 residues.